The clone carrying this T cell receptor beta chain was seen only once. Its antigen is undetermined. Reverse transcribed after extraction, RNA yielded cDNA as the sequencing template. The repertoire was sequenced with immunoSEQ multiplex PCR; TCRdb's copy has only in-frame clones and lacks some. Of just over 5,500 clones listed, about 61% were seen once; the top ten hold approximately 10%. The entry originates in a study of CD8+ T cells in alopecia areata. About the research overall: It was oral tofacitinib, at 5 to 10 mg twice daily, that treated patients received. It was 6 to 18 months of tofacitinib, and then there were 6 months off drug.

It was from alopecia areata patients that lesional scalp punch biopsies and peripheral blood were collected. Study findings and constraints: Lesional scalp exceeded normal scalp in clonality, especially in alopecia totalis/universalis. Sharing of TCRs across patients appeared less clear than in mice, possibly for HLA-related reasons.

Germline values: CDR1 ENHRY, CDR2 SYGVKD. The CDR3 runs to 19 residues. V lost 4 bases to trimming and J lost 7 bases; unmatched junction nucleotides: 20. The J gene is TRBJ2-1, the V gene TRBV10-3; 9 bases line up with TRBD2. The material sequenced was skin, taken at week 0. This clonotype was obtained from a human donor with alopecia areata. The CDR3 region has the DNA TGTGCCATCAGTGGCCCCAATATGGTCGCTAGCGGGGTGGGAAATGAGCAGTTCTTC. This gives the protein CAISGPNMVASGVGNEQFF.